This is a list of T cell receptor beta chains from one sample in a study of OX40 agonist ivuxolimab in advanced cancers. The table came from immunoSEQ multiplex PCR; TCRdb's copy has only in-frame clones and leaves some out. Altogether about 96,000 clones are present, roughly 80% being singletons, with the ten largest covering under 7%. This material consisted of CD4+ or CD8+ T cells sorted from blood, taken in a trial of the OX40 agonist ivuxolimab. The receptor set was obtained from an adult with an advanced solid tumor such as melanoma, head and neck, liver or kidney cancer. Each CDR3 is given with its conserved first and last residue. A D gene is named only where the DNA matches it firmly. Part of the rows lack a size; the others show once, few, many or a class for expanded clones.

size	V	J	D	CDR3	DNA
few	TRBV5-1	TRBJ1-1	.	CASSLAQTNTEAFF	TGCGCCAGCAGCTTGGCACAGACGAACACTGAAGCTTTCTTT
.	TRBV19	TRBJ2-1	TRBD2	CASIGRWGQTSGNYNEQFF	TGTGCCAGCATCGGGAGATGGGGACAGACTAGCGGAAACTACAATGAGCAGTTCTTC
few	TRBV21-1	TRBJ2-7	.	CASNQGGGSPSSYEQYF	TGTGCCAGCAATCAGGGGGGCGGTAGTCCTAGCTCCTACGAGCAGTACTTC
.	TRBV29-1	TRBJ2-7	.	CSVEVDQAYEQYF	TGCAGCGTTGAGGTTGACCAAGCCTACGAGCAGTACTTC
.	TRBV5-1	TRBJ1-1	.	CASSLVRGVMKNTEAFF	TGCGCCAGCAGCTTGGTTCGGGGGGTTATGAAGAACACTGAAGCTTTCTTT
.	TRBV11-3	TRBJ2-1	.	CASSSTGVQFF	TGTGCCAGCTCCTCTACCGGCGTTCAGTTCTTC
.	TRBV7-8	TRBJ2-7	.	CASSPAPSEQYF	TGTGCCAGCAGCCCCGCCCCGTCCGAGCAGTACTTC
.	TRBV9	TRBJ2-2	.	CASSVTSNTGELFF	TGTGCCAGCAGCGTGACTTCAAACACCGGAGAGCTGTTTTTT
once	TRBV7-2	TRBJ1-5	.	CASSAGTANNQPQHF	TGTGCCAGCAGCGCCGGGACCGCAAACAATCAGCCCCAGCATTTT
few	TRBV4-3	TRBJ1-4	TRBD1	CASSQDRTGSKGEKLFF	TGCGCCAGCAGCCAAGATCGGACAGGCTCTAAGGGTGAAAAACTGTTTTTT
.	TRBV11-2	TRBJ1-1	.	CASSFAGVRDLRNTEAFF	TGTGCCAGCAGCTTCGCTGGCGTCAGGGATCTGAGGAACACTGAAGCTTTCTTT
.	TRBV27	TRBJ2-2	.	CASSALYDPTGELFF	TGTGCCAGCAGTGCATTATACGACCCCACCGGGGAGCTGTTTTTT
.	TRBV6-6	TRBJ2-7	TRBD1	CASSRLGTESYEQYF	TGTGCCAGCAGCCGACTGGGGACAGAGAGCTACGAGCAGTACTTC
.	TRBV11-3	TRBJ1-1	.	CASSLTGSLGAFF	TGTGCCAGCAGCTTAACAGGGTCACTCGGAGCTTTCTTT
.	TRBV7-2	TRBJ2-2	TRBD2	CASSLNPSGLTGELFF	TGTGCCAGCAGCTTAAATCCTAGCGGACTCACCGGGGAGCTGTTTTTT
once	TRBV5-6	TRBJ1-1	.	CASSFLSTEAFF	TGTGCCAGCAGCTTTTTGAGCACTGAAGCTTTCTTT
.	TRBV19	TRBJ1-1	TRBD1	CASSKQQGVDTEAFF	TGTGCCAGTAGCAAGCAACAGGGGGTGGACACTGAAGCTTTCTTT
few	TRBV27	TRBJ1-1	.	CASSLTGTLNTEAFF	TGTGCCAGCAGTTTAACAGGGACCTTGAACACTGAAGCTTTCTTT
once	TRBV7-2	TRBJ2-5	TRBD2	CASSRTSGGTMKTQYF	TGTGCCAGCAGCCGGACTAGCGGGGGGACAATGAAGACCCAGTACTTC
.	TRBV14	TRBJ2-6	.	CASSASGANVLTF	TGTGCCAGCAGCGCTTCTGGGGCCAACGTCCTGACTTTC
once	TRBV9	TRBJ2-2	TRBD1	CASRGGPNTGELFF	TGTGCCAGCAGAGGGGGCCCAAACACCGGGGAGCTGTTTTTT
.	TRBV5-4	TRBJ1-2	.	CASKPAQGSYGYTF	TGTGCCAGCAAGCCAGCGCAGGGTTCGTATGGCTACACCTTC